This TCR beta chain was recovered during a study of blood T cell repertoires in COVID-19. Study information: PBMCs, B-cell-depleted T cells, or T cells were the source of the cDNA or gDNA that made up the material.

Recruits, aged roughly 18 to 90 years, lived in 24 US areas. Recovered participants had two consecutive negative NP/OP PCR tests, healthcare professional clearance, or symptom resolution. As processed by the authors: Nucleated cell number was recorded as an estimate derived from reference gene primer amplification. This table comes from immunoSEQ multiplex PCR, and its TCRdb copy is limited to in-frame clones, with some not included. That table supplies the V and J calls and clone size; D and trimming were determined from the DNA. The profile shows a few hundred thousand clones, about 80% of them singletons. V was pared by 4 bases and J by 5 bases, with 9 bases between. CDR3 size: 13 residues. Germline CDR1 reads SGHRS; CDR2 reads YFSETQ.

The sequenced sample was PBMCs or T cells enriched from blood (not recorded which). The receptor was derived from a man aged 40-49 years who had recovered from COVID-19. This chain joins TRBV5-1 and TRBJ2-2; D is possibly TRBD1 (6 bases). In DNA, the CDR3 is TGCGCCAGCAGCCCAACAGGGACCGGGGAGCTGTTTTTT. This encodes CASSPTGTGELFF.